This T cell receptor beta chain was profiled in a study of long-term antiretroviral therapy in people with HIV. The CDR3 runs to 16 residues. Trimming pared 0 bases from V and 5 bases from J, leaving 13 bases between. CDR1 is LNHNV, CDR2 YYDKDF, per germline (reference sequence). A v3.0 immunoSEQ assay was performed at survey level. Sequenced by immunoSEQ multiplex PCR; TCRdb stores in-frame clones only, minus some. Of tens of thousands of clones detected, over 75% appear once; the ten largest clones hold 4.3%. The rearrangement joins TRBV15 to TRBJ1-4; perhaps TRBD1 as D (5 bases). The material was unsorted PBMCs, obtained more than 5 years after starting antiretroviral therapy. The receptor was isolated from a woman aged 40 to 50 with HIV. CDR3 residues: CATSRDPQGYNEKLFF. DNA of the CDR3: TGTGCCACCAGCAGAGACCCCCAGGGTTACAATGAAAAACTGTTTTTT.